This entry lists 14 T cell receptor beta chains sequenced from one sample in a study of identical twins. From the 5' RACE reads, TCRdb called clonotypes with MiXCR, one entry per CDR3 protein. The sample holds approximately 890,000 distinct CDR3 sequences; more than 9% are singletons and the top ten take about 1.5%. The same sample was also used in a study of yellow fever vaccine responses in identical twins.

The sequencing input was PBMCs. The receptor set was obtained from a woman under 30 in good health.

The V call is TRBV24-1, the J call TRBJ2-3, with a tentative D call TRBD2 (5 bases). Trimming shortened V by 3 bases and J by 4 bases, and 10 bases separated the two germline ends. Germline values: CDR1 KGHDR, CDR2 SFDVKD. The CDR3 runs to 14 residues. The CDR3: CATSDILAADTQYF. The CDR3 DNA reads as TGTGCCACCAGTGATATCCTAGCAGCAGATACGCAGTATTTT.

The chain has TRBV12-3 or TRBV12-4 and TRBJ1-2; 7 nucleotides match TRBD1. This CDR3 region has 14 residues. With 6 bases clipped from V and 9 bases from J, the junction kept 13 bases outside the gene matches. The CDR3: CASSYDEGGQSYTF. The CDR3 DNA follows: TGTGCCAGCAGCTATGACGAAGGGGGCCAGAGCTACACCTTC.

The V gene is TRBV6-6, the J gene TRBJ2-1; D gene uncertain. The germline gives CDR1 MNHNY, CDR2 SVGAGI (reference sequence). The CDR3 length is 13 residues. The V and J ends lost 1 base and 4 bases respectively, with 5 bases between them. The CDR3 loop is CASSYYAYNEQFF. The CDR3 DNA follows: TGTGCCAGCAGTTACTATGCTTACAATGAGCAGTTCTTC.

The CDR3 sequence: CASSFLSRVGVFF. CDR3 nucleotides: TGTGCCAGCAGTTTTCTGTCTAGGGTGGGGGTTTTCTTT. The chain uses TRBV12-3 or TRBV12-4 and TRBJ1-1; TRBD1 might be the D (5 bases). The CDR3 is made up of 13 amino acids. V lost 3 bases and J lost 13, with 18 bases in between.

The table lists this clonotype with a few counts. The chain carries TRBV5-1 and TRBJ2-2; possible D gene TRBD2, 5 bases. The V end was cut by 0 bases, the J end by 1 base, with 10 bases between. Germline CDR1 and CDR2: SGHRS and YFSETQ. There are 16 residues in the CDR3. The CDR3 DNA follows: TGCGCCAGCAGCTTGGCCTGGGGAGTGAACACCGGGGAGCTGTTTTTT. Residues: CASSLAWGVNTGELFF.

This clonotype was detected only a few times. The chain has TRBV12-3 or TRBV12-4 and TRBJ2-6, with TRBD1 matching over 9 bases. The J segment lost 0 bases and the V segment lost 3 bases, leaving 9 bases of the junction unmatched. This CDR3 has 19 residues. The CDR3 region has the DNA TGTGCCAGCAGTTTGGGAGGACAGGGGAGACTCTCTGGGGCCAACGTCCTGACTTTC. It translates to CASSLGGQGRLSGANVLTF.

This clonotype was seen a handful of times. The V gene is TRBV2, the J gene TRBJ2-5; D remains ambiguous. CDR1 and CDR2 (germline): SNHLY, FYNNEI. This CDR3 is built from 11 residues. With 7 bases removed from V and 5 bases from J, the gap between germline ends came to 8 bases. The CDR3 reads CASTVWETQYF. The CDR3 region has the DNA TGTGCCAGCACGGTCTGGGAGACCCAGTACTTC.

The chain combines TRBV20-1 with TRBJ2-1; 9 bases align to TRBD2. Germline loops: CDR1 DFQATT, CDR2 SNEGSKA (reference sequence). With V trimmed by 1 base and J by 4 bases, 5 bases remained unmatched. The length of the CDR3 is 15 residues. In nucleotides, the CDR3 is TGCAGTGCTAGAGTAGCGGGAGAACCTTACAATGAGCAGTTCTTC. It is translated as CSARVAGEPYNEQFF.

This clonotype has at least ten counts. This sequence joins TRBV7-8 and TRBJ1-5; D is possibly TRBD1 (6 bases). Germline loops: CDR1 SGHVS, CDR2 FQNEAQ. This CDR3 has 14 amino acids. Trimming left V 0 bases short and J 9 bases short, with 12 bases between. Here the CDR3 DNA reads TGTGCCAGCAGCTTAGCTGCACTAGGGGGGCCCCAGCATTTT. Its protein product is CASSLAALGGPQHF.

This clonotype was observed at least ten times. The chain combines TRBV3-1 with TRBJ1-6; the D gene is possibly TRBD1 (5 bases). V was clipped by 1 base and J by 8 bases, with 6 bases between them. CDR1 LGHDT and CDR2 YNNKEL come from the germline V gene (reference sequence). This CDR3 is built from 13 residues. CDR3 protein: CASSQGQHSPLHF. DNA of the CDR3: TGTGCCAGCAGCCAAGGACAGCATTCACCCCTCCACTTT.

This chain connects TRBV13 to TRBJ2-7; TRBD2 agrees at 13 bases. The CDR3 is made up of 16 amino acids. V was clipped by 4 bases and J by 1 base; unmatched bases: 4. The V gene's germline CDR1 is PRHDT and CDR2 FYEKMQ (reference sequence). CDR3 coding DNA: TGTGCCAGCAGCTCCTTGGGACTAGCGGGATCCTACGAGCAGTACTTC. This gives the protein CASSSLGLAGSYEQYF.

The gene calls are TRBV20-1 and TRBJ2-1; D not resolved. Trimming left V 4 bases short and J 2 bases short, with 9 bases between. The CDR3 totals 13 residues. Germline CDR1 reads DFQATT; CDR2 reads SNEGSKA (reference sequence). The CDR3 nucleotides read TGCAGTGCTACTCCCGGTCCCTACAATGAGCAGTTCTTC. Protein: CSATPGPYNEQFF.

J is TRBJ1-5 and V is TRBV28; D might be TRBD1 (5 bases). The CDR3 runs 15 residues. Germline lookup yields CDR1 MDHEN and CDR2 SYDVKM. Trimming left V 2 bases short and J 5 bases short, with 13 bases between. CDR3 residues: CASSLGWQGYQPQHF. CDR3 DNA sequence: TGTGCCAGCAGTTTAGGTTGGCAGGGCTATCAGCCCCAGCATTTT.

This clonotype was seen repeatedly, ten times or more. The V gene is TRBV15, the J gene TRBJ1-5; unclear D gene. The germline V and J ends were trimmed by 3 bases and 11 bases, with 17 bases remaining between them. The CDR3 consists of 14 residues. Germline CDR1 LNHNV, CDR2 YYDKDF (reference sequence). The CDR3 DNA follows: TGTGCCACCAGCAGTATGAGGTATAGTGAAGCCCAGCATTTT. Translated, it gives CATSSMRYSEAQHF.